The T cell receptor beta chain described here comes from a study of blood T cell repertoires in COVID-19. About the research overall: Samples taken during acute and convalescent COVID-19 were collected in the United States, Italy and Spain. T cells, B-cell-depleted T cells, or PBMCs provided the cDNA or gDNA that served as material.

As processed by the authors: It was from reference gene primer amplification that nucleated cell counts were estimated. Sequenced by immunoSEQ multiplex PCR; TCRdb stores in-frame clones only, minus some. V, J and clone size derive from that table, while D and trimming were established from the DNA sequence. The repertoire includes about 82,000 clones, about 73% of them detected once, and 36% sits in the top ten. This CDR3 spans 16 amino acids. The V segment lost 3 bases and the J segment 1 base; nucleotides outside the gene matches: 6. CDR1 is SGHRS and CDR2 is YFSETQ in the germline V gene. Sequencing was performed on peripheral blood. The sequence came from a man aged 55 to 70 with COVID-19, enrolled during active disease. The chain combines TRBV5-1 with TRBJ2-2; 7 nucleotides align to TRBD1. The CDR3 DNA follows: TGCGCCAGCAGCTCTACAGGGGCGGGGAACACCGGGGAGCTGTTTTTT. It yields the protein CASSSTGAGNTGELFF.